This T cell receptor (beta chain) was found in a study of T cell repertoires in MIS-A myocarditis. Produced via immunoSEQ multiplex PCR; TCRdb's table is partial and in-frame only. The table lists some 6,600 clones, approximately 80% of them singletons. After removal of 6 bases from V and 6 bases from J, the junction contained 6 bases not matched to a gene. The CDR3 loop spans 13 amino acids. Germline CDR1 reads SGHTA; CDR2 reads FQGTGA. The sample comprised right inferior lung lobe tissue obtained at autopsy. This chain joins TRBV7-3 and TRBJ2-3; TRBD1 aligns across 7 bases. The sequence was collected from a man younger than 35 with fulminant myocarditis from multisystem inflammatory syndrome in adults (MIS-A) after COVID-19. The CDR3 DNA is TGTGCCAGCAGTCACAGGGGTGGGGATACGCAGTATTTT. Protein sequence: CASSHRGGDTQYF.